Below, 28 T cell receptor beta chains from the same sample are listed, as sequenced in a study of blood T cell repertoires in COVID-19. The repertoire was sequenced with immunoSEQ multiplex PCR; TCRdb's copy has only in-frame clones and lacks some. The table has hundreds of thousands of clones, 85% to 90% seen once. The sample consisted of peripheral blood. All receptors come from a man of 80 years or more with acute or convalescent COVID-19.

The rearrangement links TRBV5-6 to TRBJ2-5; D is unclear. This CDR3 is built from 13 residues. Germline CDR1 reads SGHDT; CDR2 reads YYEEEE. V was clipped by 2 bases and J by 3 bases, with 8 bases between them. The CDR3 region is CASSFSFKETQYF. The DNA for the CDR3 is TGTGCCAGCAGCTTCTCCTTTAAAGAGACCCAGTACTTC.

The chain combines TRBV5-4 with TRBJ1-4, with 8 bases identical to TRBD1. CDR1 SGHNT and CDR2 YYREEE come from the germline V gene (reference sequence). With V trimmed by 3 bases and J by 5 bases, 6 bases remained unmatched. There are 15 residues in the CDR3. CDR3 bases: TGTGCCAGCAGCTGGGCGACAGGGGAGAATGAAAAACTGTTTTTT. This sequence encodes CASSWATGENEKLFF.

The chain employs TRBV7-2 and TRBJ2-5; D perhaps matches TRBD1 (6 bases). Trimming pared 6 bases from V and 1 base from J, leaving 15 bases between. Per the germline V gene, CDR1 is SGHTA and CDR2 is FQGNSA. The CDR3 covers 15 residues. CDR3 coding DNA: TGTGCCAGCAGTTCACAGGGAGTGAGCCAAGAGACCCAGTACTTC. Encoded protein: CASSSQGVSQETQYF. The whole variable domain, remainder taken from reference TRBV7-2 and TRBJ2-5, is GAGVSQSPSNKVTEKGKDVELRCDPISGHTALYWYRQSLGQGLEFLIYFQGNSAPDKSGLPSDRFSAERTGGSVSTLTIQRTQQEDSAVYLCASSSQGVSQETQYFGPGTRLLVL.

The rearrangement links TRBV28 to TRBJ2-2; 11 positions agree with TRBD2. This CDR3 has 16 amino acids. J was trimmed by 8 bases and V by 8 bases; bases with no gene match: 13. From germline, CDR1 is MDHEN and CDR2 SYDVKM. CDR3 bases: TGTGCCAGCGGAGTTTTGACTAGCGGGACGATAGGGGAGCTGTTTTTT. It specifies CASGVLTSGTIGELFF.

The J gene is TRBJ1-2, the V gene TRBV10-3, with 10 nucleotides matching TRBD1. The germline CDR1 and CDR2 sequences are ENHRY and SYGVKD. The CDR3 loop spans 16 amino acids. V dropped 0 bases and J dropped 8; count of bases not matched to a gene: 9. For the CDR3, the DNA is TGTGCCATCAGTGAGTCCCTGGGACAGGGGCTTTCGGGCTACACCTTC. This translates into CAISESLGQGLSGYTF.

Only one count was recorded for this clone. The CDR3 reads CASSEDPRLAARETQYF. CDR3 coding DNA: TGTGCCAGCAGCGAGGACCCCAGACTAGCGGCGAGGGAGACCCAGTACTTC. This rearrangement joins TRBV9 to TRBJ2-5; the match to TRBD2 covers 9 bases. This CDR3 is built from 17 residues. The J segment lost 5 bases and the V segment lost 3 bases, leaving 14 bases of the junction unmatched. Germline CDR1 reads SGDLS; CDR2 reads YYNGEE.

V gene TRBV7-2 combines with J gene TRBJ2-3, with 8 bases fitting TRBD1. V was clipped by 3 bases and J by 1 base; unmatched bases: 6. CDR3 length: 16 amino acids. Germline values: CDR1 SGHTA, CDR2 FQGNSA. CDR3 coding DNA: TGTGCCAGCAGCTTTCGACAGGGGATTGGCACAGATACGCAGTATTTT. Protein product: CASSFRQGIGTDTQYF.

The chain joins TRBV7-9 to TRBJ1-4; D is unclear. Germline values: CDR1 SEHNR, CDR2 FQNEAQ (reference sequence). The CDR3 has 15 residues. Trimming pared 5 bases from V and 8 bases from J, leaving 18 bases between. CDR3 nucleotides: TGTGCCAGCAGCCCCGGGTCCTCCCTTCTGGAAAAACTGTTTTTT. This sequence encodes CASSPGSSLLEKLFF.

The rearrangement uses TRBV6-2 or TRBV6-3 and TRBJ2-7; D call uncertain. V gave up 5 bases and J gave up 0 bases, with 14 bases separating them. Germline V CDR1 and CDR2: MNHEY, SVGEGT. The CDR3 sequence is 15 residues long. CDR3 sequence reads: CASSPEGQVSYEQYF. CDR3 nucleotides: TGTGCCAGCAGTCCCGAAGGTCAGGTCTCCTACGAGCAGTACTTC.

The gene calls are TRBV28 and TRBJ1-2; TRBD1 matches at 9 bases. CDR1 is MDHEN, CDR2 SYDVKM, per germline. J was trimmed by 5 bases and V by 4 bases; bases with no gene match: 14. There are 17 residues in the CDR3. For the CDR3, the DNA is TGTGCCAGCAGTTCCCCGGGGACAGGGCCGTACAGTTATGGCTACACCTTC. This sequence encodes CASSSPGTGPYSYGYTF.

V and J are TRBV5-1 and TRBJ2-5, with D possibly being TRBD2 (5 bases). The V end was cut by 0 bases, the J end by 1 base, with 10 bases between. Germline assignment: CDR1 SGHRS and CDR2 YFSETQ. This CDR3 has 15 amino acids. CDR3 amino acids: CASSLAGVAQETQYF. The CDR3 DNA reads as TGCGCCAGCAGCTTGGCCGGGGTAGCCCAAGAGACCCAGTACTTC.

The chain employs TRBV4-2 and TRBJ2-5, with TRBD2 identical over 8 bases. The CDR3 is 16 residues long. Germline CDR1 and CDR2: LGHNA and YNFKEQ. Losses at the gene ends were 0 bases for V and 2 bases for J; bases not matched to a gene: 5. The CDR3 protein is CASSQDLLAAQETQYF. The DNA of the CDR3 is TGTGCCAGCAGCCAAGACTTACTAGCGGCTCAAGAGACCCAGTACTTC.

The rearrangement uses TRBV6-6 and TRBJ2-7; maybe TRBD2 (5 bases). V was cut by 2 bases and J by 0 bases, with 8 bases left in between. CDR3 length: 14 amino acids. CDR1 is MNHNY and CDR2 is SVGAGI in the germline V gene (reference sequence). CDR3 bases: TGTGCCAGCAGTTACGAACTAGACTCCTACGAGCAGTACTTC. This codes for CASSYELDSYEQYF.

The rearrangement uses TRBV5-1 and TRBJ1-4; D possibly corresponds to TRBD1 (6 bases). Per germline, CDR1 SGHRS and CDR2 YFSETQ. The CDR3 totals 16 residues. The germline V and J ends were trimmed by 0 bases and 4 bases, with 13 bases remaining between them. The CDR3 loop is CASSLGGDMVNEKLFF. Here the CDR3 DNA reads TGCGCCAGCAGCTTGGGAGGGGACATGGTTAATGAAAAACTGTTTTTT.

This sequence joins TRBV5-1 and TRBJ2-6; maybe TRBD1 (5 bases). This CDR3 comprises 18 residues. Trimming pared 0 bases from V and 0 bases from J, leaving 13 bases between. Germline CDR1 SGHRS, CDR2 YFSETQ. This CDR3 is CASSLGTGVPSGANVLTF. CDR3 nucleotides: TGCGCCAGCAGCTTGGGTACAGGAGTTCCCTCTGGGGCCAACGTCCTGACTTTC.

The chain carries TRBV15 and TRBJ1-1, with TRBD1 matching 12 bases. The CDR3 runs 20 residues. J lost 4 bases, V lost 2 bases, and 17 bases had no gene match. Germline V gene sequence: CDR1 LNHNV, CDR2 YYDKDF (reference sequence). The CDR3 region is CATSRSHTYRDRGLGTEAFF. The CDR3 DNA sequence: TGTGCCACCAGCAGATCCCATACTTATCGGGACAGGGGGCTGGGCACTGAAGCTTTCTTT.

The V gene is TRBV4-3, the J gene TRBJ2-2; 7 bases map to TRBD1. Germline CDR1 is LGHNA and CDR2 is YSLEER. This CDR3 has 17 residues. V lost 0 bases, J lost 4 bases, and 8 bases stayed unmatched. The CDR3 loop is CASSQDHGQDFTGELFF. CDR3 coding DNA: TGCGCCAGCAGCCAAGACCATGGACAGGACTTCACCGGGGAGCTGTTTTTT.

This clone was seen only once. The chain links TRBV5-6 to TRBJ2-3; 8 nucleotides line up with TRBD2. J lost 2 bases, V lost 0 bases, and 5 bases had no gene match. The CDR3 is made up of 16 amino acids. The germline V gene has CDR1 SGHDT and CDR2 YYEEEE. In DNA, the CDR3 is TGTGCCAGCAGCTTGGGCAGCGGGGGCCTCACAGATACGCAGTATTTT. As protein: CASSLGSGGLTDTQYF.

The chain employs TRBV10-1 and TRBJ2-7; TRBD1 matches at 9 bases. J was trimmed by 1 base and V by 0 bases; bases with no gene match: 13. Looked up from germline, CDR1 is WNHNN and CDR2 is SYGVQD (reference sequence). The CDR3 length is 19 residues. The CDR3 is CASSESWDRVPSRSYEQYF. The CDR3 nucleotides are TGCGCCAGCAGTGAGTCTTGGGACAGGGTCCCCTCCCGGTCCTACGAGCAGTACTTC.

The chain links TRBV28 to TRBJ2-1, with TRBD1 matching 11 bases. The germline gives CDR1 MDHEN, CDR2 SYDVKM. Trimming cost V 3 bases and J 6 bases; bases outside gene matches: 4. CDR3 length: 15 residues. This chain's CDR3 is CASSLGQGVTNEQFF. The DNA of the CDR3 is TGTGCCAGCAGTTTGGGACAGGGGGTTACCAATGAGCAGTTCTTC.

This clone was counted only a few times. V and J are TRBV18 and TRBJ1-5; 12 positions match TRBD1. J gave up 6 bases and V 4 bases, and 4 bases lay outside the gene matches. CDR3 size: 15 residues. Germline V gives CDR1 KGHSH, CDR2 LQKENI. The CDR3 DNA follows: TGTGCCAGCTCACTGGGGACAGGGGGCATTCAGCCCCAGCATTTT. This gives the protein CASSLGTGGIQPQHF.

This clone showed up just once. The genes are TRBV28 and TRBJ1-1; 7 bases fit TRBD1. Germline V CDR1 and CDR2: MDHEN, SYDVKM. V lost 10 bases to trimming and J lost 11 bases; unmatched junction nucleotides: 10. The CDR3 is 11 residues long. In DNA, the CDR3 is TGTGCCATGCGTTCAGGGGGTAAGGCTTTCTTT. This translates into CAMRSGGKAFF.

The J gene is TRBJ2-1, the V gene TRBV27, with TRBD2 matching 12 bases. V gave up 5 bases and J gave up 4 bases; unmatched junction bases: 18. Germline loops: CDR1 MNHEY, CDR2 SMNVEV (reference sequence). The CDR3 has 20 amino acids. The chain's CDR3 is CASSPNPLRQGLAGYNEQFF. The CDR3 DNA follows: TGTGCCAGCAGTCCCAATCCCCTAAGACAGGGACTAGCGGGTTACAATGAGCAGTTCTTC.

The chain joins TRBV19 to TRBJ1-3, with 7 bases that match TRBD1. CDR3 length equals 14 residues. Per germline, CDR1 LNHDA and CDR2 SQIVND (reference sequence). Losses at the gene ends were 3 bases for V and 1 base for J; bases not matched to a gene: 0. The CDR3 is CASSIRGSGNTIYF. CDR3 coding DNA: TGTGCCAGTAGTATCAGGGGGTCTGGAAACACCATATATTTT.

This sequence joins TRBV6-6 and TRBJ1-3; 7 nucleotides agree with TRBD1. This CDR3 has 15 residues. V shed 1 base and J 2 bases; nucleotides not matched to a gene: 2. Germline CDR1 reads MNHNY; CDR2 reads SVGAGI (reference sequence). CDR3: CASSYWQGAGNTIYF. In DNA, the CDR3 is TGTGCCAGCAGTTACTGGCAGGGGGCTGGAAACACCATATATTTT.

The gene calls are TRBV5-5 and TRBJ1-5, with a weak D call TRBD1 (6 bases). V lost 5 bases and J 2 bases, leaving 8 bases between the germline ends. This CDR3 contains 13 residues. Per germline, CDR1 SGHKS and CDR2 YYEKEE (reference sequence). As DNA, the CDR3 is TGTGCCAGCAGACAGGGCGGCAATCAGCCCCAGCATTTT. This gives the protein CASRQGGNQPQHF.

The CDR3 nucleotides read TGTGCCAGCCGGGACACTTCCTACGAGCAGTACTTC. The encoded protein is CASRDTSYEQYF. The chain recombines TRBV3-1 (or the pseudogene TRBV3-2) with TRBJ2-7; possibly TRBD1 for D (6 bases). The CDR3 is 12 residues long. CDR1 and CDR2 (germline): LGHDT, YNNKEL (reference sequence). V dropped 8 bases and J dropped 1 base, with 9 bases sitting between them.

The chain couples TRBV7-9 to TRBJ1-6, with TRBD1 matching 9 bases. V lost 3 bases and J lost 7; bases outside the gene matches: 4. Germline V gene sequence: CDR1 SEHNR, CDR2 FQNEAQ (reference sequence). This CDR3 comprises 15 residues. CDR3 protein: CASSFDRGTNSPLHF. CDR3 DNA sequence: TGTGCCAGCAGCTTCGACAGGGGGACGAATTCACCCCTCCACTTT.